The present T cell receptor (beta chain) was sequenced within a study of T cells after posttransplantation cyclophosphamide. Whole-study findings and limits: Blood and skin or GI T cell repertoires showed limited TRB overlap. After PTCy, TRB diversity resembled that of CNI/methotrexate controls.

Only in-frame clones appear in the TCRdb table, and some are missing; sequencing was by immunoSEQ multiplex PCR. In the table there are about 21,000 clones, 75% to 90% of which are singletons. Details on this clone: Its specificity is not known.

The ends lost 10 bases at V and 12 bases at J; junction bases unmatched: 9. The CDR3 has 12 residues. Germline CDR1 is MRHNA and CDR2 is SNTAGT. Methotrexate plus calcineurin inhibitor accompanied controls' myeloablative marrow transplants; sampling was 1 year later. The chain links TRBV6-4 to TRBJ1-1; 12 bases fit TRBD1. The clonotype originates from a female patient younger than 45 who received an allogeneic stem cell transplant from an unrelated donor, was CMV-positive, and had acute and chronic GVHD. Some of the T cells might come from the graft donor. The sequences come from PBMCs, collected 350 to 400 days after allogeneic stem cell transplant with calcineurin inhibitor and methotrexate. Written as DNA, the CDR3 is TGTGCCACCAAAGGGACAGGGGGCTTCACTTTCTTT. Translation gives CATKGTGGFTFF.